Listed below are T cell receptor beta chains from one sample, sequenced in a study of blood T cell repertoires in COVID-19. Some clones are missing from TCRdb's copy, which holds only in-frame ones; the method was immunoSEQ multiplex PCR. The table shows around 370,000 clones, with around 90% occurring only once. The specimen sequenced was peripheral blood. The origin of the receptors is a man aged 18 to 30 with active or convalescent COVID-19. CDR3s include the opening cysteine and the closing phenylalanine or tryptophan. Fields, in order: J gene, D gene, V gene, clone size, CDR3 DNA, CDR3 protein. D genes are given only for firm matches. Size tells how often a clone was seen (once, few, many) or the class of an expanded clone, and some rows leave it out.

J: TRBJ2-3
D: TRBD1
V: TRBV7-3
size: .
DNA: TGTGCCAGCAGCTTCTCAACGACAGGGGCACAGTATTTT
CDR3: CASSFSTTGAQYF

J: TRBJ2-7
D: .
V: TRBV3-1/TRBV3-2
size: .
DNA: TGTGCCAGCAGCCGACAGGATGCCTACGAGCAGTACTTC
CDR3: CASSRQDAYEQYF

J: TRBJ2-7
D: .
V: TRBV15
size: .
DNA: TGTGCCACCAGCAGAGAGGGTCCGCCGGGGGCCTACGAGCAGTACTTC
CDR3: CATSREGPPGAYEQYF

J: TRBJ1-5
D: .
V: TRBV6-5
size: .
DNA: TGTGCCAGCAGCCTAGGGTCAGGGCTGGATCAGCCCCAGCATTTT
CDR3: CASSLGSGLDQPQHF

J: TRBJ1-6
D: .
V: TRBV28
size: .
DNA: TGTGCCAGCAGTTTGCCTCAGGGAAATAATTCACCCCTCCACTTT
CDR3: CASSLPQGNNSPLHF

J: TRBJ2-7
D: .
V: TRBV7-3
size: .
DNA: TGTGCCAGCAGCCAGGGAGGGGGATCCTCCTACGAGCAGTACTTC
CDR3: CASSQGGGSSYEQYF

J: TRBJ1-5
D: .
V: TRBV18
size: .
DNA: TGTGCCAGCTCACATACAGGGTATGAGGGTCAGCCCCAGCATTTT
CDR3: CASSHTGYEGQPQHF

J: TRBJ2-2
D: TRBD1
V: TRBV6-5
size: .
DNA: TGTGCCAGCAGTTACTCAAGGACAGGGCCGAGGCAGGAGCTGTTTTTT
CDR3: CASSYSRTGPRQELFF

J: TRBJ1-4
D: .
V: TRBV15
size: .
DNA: TGTGCCACCAGCAGAGATGGTGGAGATGGTGAAAAACTGTTTTTT
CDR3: CATSRDGGDGEKLFF

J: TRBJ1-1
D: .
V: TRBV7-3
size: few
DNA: TGTGCCAGCAGCTTAAGACAGGCCGACAGAACTGAAGCTTTCTTT
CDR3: CASSLRQADRTEAFF

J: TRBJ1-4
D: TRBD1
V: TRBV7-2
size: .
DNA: TGTGCCAGCAGCTTAGAAGGACAGGGGGCAGCAAGTGAAAAACTGTTTTTT
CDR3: CASSLEGQGAASEKLFF

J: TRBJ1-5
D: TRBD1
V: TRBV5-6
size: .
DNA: TGTGCCAGCAGCCCCCGATATTCAAACAGGGGGAATCAGCCCCAGCATTTT
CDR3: CASSPRYSNRGNQPQHF

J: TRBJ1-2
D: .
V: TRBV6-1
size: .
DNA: TGTGCCAGCAGTGACCAGGTTCTAAACTATGGCTACACCTTC
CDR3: CASSDQVLNYGYTF

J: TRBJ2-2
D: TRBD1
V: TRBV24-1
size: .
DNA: TGTGCCACCACGGGCAGGGGGCGTTCCGCCGGGGAGCTGTTTTTT
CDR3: CATTGRGRSAGELFF

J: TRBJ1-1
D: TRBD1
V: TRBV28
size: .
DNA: TGTGCCAGCAGGAAGACAGGGGCCCAATCGGGGGCTTTCTTT
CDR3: CASRKTGAQSGAFF

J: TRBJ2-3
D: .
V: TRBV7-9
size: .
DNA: TGTGCCAGCAGCCCCACGAGAGGAATGATAAGAGATACGCAGTATTTT
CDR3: CASSPTRGMIRDTQYF

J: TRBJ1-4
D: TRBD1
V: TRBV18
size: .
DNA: TGTGCCAGCTCACCCGGACAGGGGAGTGAAAAACTGTTTTTT
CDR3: CASSPGQGSEKLFF

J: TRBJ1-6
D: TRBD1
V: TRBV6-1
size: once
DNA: TGTGCCAGCAGTGATACAGGGGTATCACCCCTCCACTTT
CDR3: CASSDTGVSPLHF

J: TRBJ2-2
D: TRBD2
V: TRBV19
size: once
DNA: TGTGCCAGTAGTATAGCGACGGGGGGGCGGTACACCGGGGAGCTGTTTTTT
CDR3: CASSIATGGRYTGELFF

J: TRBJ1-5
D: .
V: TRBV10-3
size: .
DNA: TGTGCCATCAGTGAGTCTTGGACAGCTCAGCCCCAGCATTTT
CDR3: CAISESWTAQPQHF

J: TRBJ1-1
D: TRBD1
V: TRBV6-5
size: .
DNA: TGTGCCAGCAGCCGCGACAGGGGAGTGACTGAAGCTTTCTTT
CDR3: CASSRDRGVTEAFF

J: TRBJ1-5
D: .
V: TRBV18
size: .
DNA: TGTGCCAGCTCACCTGAGACAGATAGCAATCAGCCCCAGCATTTT
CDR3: CASSPETDSNQPQHF

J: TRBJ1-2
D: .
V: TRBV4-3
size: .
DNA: TGCGCCAGCAGCCAGCAGGGTAGCTATGGCTACACCTTC
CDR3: CASSQQGSYGYTF

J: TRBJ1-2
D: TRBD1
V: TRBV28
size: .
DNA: TGTGCCAGCAGTTTAGGGACAGGACAGAGGGGCTACACCTTC
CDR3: CASSLGTGQRGYTF

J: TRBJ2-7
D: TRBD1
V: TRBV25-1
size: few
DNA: TGTGCCAGCAGTGAATATAGGGACAGGGGTTACGAGCAGTACTTC
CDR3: CASSEYRDRGYEQYF

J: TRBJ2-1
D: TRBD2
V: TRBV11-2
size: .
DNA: TGTGCCAGCAGCACTAGCGGGGGTAACTCCTACAATGAGCAGTTCTTC
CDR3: CASSTSGGNSYNEQFF

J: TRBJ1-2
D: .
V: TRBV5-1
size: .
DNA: TGCGCCAGCAGCTTGGAGGCCTCGGGCTATGGCTACACCTTC
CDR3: CASSLEASGYGYTF

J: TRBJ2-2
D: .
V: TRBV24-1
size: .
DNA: TGTGCCACCAGGGGCGCGAACACCGGGGAGCTGTTTTTT
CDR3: CATRGANTGELFF

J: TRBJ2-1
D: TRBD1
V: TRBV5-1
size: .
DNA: TGCGCCAGCAGCTTGAGGGACAGGGCGGGGAATGAGCAGTTCTTC
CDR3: CASSLRDRAGNEQFF

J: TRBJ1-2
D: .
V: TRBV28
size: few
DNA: TGTGCCAGCAGCCCCGGGACACCTAACTATGGCTACACCTTC
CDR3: CASSPGTPNYGYTF

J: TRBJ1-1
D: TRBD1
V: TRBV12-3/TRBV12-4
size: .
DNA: TGTGCCAGCAGGAGACAGGGCTACACTGAAGCTTTCTTT
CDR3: CASRRQGYTEAFF

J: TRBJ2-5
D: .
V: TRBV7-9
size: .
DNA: TGTGCCAGCAGCTCGGGGACTGTGTACCAAGAGACCCAGTACTTC
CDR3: CASSSGTVYQETQYF

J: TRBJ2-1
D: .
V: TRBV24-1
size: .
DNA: TGTGCCACCAGTCAGTCCGGGTTCTCCTACAATGAGCAGTTCTTC
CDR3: CATSQSGFSYNEQFF

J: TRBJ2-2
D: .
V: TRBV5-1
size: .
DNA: TGCGCCAGCAAAGGGTGGCTAGCAGACACCGGGGAGCTGTTTTTT
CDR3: CASKGWLADTGELFF

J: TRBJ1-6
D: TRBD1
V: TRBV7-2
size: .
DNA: TGTGCCAGCAGCTTAGGTCAGGGGGGTTCACCCCTCCACTTT
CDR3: CASSLGQGGSPLHF

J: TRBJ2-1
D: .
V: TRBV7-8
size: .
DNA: TGTGCCAGCAGCTTAGACGGGGGGCTTGAGCAGTTCTTC
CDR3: CASSLDGGLEQFF

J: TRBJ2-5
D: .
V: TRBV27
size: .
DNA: TGTGCCAGCAGTTACGGAGGGGAGACCCAGTACTTC
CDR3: CASSYGGETQYF

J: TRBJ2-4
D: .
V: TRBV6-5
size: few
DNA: TGTGCCAGCTTTCAGGGATACATTCAGTACTTC
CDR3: CASFQGYIQYF

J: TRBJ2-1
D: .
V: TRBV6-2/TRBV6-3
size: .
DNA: TGTGCCAGCAGCCTGGTAGGGGCAGCAGAGCAGTTCTTC
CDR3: CASSLVGAAEQFF

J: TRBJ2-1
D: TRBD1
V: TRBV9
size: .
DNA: TGTGCCAGCAGCGTAGAGCTGGGACAGTACAATGAGCAGTTCTTC
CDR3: CASSVELGQYNEQFF

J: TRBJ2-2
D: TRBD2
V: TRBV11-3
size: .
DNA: TGTGCCAGCAGCAGCAAGCGGGGGCCGAACACCGGGGAGCTGTTTTTT
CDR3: CASSSKRGPNTGELFF

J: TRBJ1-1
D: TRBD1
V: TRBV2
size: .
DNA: TGTGCCAGCAGTAGACAGGGGAGCACTGAAGCTTTCTTT
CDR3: CASSRQGSTEAFF

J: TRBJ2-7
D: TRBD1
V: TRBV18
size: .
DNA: TGTGCCAGCTCACTTGGACAGGGAGAAGGCTACGAGCAGTACTTC
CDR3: CASSLGQGEGYEQYF

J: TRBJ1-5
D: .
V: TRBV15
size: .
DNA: TGTGCCACCAGCAGAGATCTCTCAGGGAATCAGCCCCAGCATTTT
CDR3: CATSRDLSGNQPQHF

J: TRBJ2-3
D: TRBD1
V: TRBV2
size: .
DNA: TGTGCCAGCAGTCGCGGACAGGGCGGCACAGATACGCAGTATTTT
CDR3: CASSRGQGGTDTQYF

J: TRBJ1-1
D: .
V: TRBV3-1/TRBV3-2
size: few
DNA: TGTGCCAGCAGCCAAGCTCCAACAGGGAAGGCTTTCTTT
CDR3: CASSQAPTGKAFF

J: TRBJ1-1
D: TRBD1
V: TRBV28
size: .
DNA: TGTGCCAGCAGTACGGGACAGGATAACTCTGAAGCTTTCTTT
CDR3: CASSTGQDNSEAFF

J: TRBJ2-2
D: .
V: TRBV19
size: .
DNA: TGTGCCAGTAGTATAGATGGCAGAAGGAACACCGGGGAGCTGTTTTTT
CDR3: CASSIDGRRNTGELFF

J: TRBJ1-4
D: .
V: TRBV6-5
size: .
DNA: TGTGCCAGCAGGGAGTTGAGGGAAAAACTGTTTTTT
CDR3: CASRELREKLFF

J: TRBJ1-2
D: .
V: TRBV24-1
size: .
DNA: TGTGCCACCCAAAGTGGGCAGGGACTATATTATGGCTACACCTTC
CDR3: CATQSGQGLYYGYTF

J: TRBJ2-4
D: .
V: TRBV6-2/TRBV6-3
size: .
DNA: TGTGCCAGCAGTTACGAGCGGGGGACAGGGACTCTGGCCAAAAACATTCAGTACTTC
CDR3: CASSYERGTGTLAKNIQYF

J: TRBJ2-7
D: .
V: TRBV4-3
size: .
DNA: TGCGCCAGCAGCCAAGGCTGGACTGGAACCTACGAGCAGTACTTC
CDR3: CASSQGWTGTYEQYF

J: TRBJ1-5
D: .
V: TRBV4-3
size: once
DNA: TGCGCCAGCAGCCAAGAGCACAGAATAAATCAGCCCCAGCATTTT
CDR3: CASSQEHRINQPQHF

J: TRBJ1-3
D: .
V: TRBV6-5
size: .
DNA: TGTGCCAGCAGTTACGATGCAGCGCGCTCTGGAAACACCATATATTTT
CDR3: CASSYDAARSGNTIYF

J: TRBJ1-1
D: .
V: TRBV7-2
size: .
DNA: TGTGCCAGCAGGCAATCAGGGTACACTGAAGCTTTCTTT
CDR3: CASRQSGYTEAFF

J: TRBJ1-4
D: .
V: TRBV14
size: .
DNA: TGTGCCAGCAGCCAAGATCCCAGGGGAGAAAAACTGTTTTTT
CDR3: CASSQDPRGEKLFF

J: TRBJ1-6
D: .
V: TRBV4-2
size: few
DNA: TGTGCCAGCACCCTGACCCGGGCGCAGGGATTCTCCTATAATTCACCCCTCCACTTT
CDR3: CASTLTRAQGFSYNSPLHF

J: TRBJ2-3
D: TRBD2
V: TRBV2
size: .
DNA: TGTGCCAGCAGTGCCACTAGCGGGAGAGATACGCAGTATTTT
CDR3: CASSATSGRDTQYF

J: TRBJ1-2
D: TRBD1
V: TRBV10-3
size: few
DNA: TGTGCCATCAGTGCAAGTACAGGGGGGAACTATGGCTACACCTTC
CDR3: CAISASTGGNYGYTF

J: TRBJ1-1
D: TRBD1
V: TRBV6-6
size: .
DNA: TGTGCCAGCAGATGGACAGGGGAAGGGAACACTGAAGCTTTCTTT
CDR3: CASRWTGEGNTEAFF